This T cell receptor beta chain was documented in a study of molecular identifiers for immune sequencing clone quantification. One entry per CDR3 protein results from TCRdb running MiXCR on the PCR reads. The repertoire consists of about 500,000 distinct CDR3 sequences, with roughly 25% occurring once and the leading ten covering around 0.78%. Germline CDR1 is MNHEY and CDR2 is SVGEGT. Trimming left V 5 bases short and J 3 bases short, with 20 bases between. There are 16 residues in the CDR3. Based on a CD8+CD4-CCR7+CD45RA+ profile, naive CD8 T cells were sorted. This chain connects TRBV6-2 or TRBV6-3 to TRBJ2-7; possible D gene TRBD1, 6 bases. The clonotype originates from a human donor in good health. Some libraries in this study had Jurkat cell RNA spiked in. The sample comprised naive CD8+ T cells from blood, with Jurkat cell RNA spiked in. Subset reported: FACS-sorted CD8+CD4-CCR7+CD45RA+ naive T cells. In nucleotides, the CDR3 is TGTGCCAGCAGTCCACTGTACGGGGACACGGACTACGAGCAGTACTTC. Translated, it gives CASSPLYGDTDYEQYF.